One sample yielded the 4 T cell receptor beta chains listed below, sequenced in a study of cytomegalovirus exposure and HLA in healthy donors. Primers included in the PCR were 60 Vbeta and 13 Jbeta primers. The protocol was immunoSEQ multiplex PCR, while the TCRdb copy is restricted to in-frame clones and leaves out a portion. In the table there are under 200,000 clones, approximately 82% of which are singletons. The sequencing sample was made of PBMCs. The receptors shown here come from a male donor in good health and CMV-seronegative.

The DNA for the CDR3 is TGTGCCAGCAGTTACGAGGGGACAGGGGCAAATTCACCCCTCCACTTT. It translates to CASSYEGTGANSPLHF. The chain is built from TRBV6-5 and TRBJ1-6; 10 positions agree with TRBD1. This CDR3 spans 16 amino acids. V was pared by 2 bases and J by 7 bases, with 5 bases of the junction left unmatched. Germline V lookup: CDR1 MNHEY, CDR2 SVGAGI.

The chain's CDR3 is CALKRRTGTVRELFF. In DNA, the CDR3 is TGTGCCTTAAAACGCCGGACAGGGACCGTCAGGGAGCTGTTTTTT. The V gene is TRBV30, the J gene TRBJ2-2; TRBD1 agrees at 8 bases. The germline V gene encodes CDR1 GTSNPN and CDR2 SVGIG (reference sequence). This CDR3 region has 15 residues. With V trimmed by 7 bases and J by 9 bases, 16 bases remained unmatched.

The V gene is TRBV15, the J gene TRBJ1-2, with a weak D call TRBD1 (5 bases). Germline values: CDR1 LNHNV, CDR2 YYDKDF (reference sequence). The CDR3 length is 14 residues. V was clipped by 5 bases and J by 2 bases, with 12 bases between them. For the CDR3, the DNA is TGTGCCACCAGCCACGCAGGGTCCAACTATGGCTACACCTTC. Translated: CATSHAGSNYGYTF. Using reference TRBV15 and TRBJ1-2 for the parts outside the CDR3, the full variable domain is DAMVIQNPRYQVTQFGKPVTLSCSQTLNHNVMYWYQQKSSQAPKLLFHYYDKDFNNEADTPDNFQSRRPNTSFCFLDIRSPGLGDTAMYLCATSHAGSNYGYTFGSGTRLTVV.

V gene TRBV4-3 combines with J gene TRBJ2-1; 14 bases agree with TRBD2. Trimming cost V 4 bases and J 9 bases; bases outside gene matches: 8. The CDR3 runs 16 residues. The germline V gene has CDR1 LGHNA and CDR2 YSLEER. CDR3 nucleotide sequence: TGCGCCAGCAGCCGTACCGGGACTAGCGGGAGATCTGAGCAGTTCTTC. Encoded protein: CASSRTGTSGRSEQFF.